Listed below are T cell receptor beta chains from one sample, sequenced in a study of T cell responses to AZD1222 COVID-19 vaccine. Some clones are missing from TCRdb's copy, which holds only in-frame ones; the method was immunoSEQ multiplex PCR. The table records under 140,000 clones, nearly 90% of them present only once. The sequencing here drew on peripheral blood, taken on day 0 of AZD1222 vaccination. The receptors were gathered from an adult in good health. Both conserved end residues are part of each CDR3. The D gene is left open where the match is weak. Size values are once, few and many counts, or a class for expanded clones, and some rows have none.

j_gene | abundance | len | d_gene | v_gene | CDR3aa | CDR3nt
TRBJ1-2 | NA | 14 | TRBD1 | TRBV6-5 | CASSSQGGSGGYTF | TGTGCCAGCAGTTCTCAGGGGGGTTCGGGTGGCTACACTTTC
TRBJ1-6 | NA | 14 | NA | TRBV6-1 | CASSEVAGRSPLHF | TGTGCCAGCAGTGAAGTCGCAGGGCGATCACCCCTCCACTTT
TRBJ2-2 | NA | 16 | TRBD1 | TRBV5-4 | CASSLTGGGGTGELFF | TGTGCCAGCAGCCTCACAGGGGGCGGCGGCACCGGGGAGCTGTTTTTT
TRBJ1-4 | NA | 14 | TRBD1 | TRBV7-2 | CASSLGQQSSKLFF | TGTGCCAGCAGCTTGGGACAGCAGAGTTCAAAACTGTTTTTT
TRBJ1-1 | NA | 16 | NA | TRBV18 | CASSPRPTGMNTEAFF | TGTGCCAGCTCACCACGTCCCACAGGCATGAACACTGAAGCTTTCTTT
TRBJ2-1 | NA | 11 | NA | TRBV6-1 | CASRQDNEQFF | TGTGCCAGCAGACAAGACAATGAGCAGTTCTTC
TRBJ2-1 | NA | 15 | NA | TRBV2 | CASRRYNPSYNEQFF | TGTGCCAGCAGAAGATACAACCCCTCCTACAATGAGCAGTTCTTC
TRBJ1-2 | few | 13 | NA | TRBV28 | CASSLGTRYGYTF | TGTGCCAGCAGTCTGGGGACACGCTATGGCTACACCTTC
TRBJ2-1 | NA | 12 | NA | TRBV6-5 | CASSFSEGEQFF | TGTGCCAGCAGCTTTAGCGAGGGTGAGCAGTTCTTC
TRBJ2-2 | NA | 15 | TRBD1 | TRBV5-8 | CASSLETGGAGELFF | TGTGCCAGCAGCTTGGAGACAGGGGGCGCGGGGGAGCTGTTTTTT
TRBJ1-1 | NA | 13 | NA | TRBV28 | CASSLLGRGRTFF | TGTGCCAGCAGTTTATTAGGCAGGGGACGAACTTTCTTT
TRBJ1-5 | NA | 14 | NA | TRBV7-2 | CASSWTQENQPQHF | TGTGCCAGCAGCTGGACCCAGGAGAATCAGCCCCAGCATTTT
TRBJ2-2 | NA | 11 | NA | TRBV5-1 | CASSLAGELFF | TGCGCCAGCAGCTTGGCCGGGGAGCTGTTTTTT
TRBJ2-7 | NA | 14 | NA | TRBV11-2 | CASSLERTTYEQYF | TGTGCCAGCAGCTTAGAGCGGACTACCTACGAGCAGTACTTC
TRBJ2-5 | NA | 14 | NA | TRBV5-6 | CASSSRQGLETQYF | TGTGCCAGCAGCTCCCGCCAAGGGTTGGAGACCCAGTACTTC
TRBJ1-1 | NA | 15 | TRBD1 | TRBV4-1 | CASRRDREGVGEAFF | TGCGCCAGCAGGAGAGACAGGGAGGGGGTCGGTGAAGCTTTCTTT
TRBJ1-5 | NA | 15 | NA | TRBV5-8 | CASSLGGTVKEPQHF | TGTGCCAGCAGCTTGGGCGGGACGGTGAAAGAGCCCCAGCATTTT
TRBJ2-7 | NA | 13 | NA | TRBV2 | CASSRALVSEQYF | TGTGCCAGCAGTAGGGCCCTCGTCAGCGAGCAGTACTTC
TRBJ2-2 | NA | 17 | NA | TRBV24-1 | CATSDAEPGFGTGELFF | TGTGCCACCAGTGATGCTGAACCAGGGTTTGGAACCGGGGAGCTGTTTTTT
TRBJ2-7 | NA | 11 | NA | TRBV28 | CASMYHAEQYF | TGTGCCAGCATGTATCACGCCGAGCAGTACTTC
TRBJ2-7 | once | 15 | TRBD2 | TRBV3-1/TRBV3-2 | CASSLGEGRGYEQYF | TGTGCCAGCAGCCTTGGGGAGGGTCGGGGATACGAGCAGTACTTC
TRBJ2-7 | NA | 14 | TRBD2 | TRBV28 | CAIIAGGRLDEQYF | TGTGCTATAATAGCGGGAGGGAGATTAGACGAGCAGTACTTC
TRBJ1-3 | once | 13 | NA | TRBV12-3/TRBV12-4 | CASSVVSGNTIYF | TGTGCCAGCAGTGTTGTGTCAGGAAACACCATATATTTT
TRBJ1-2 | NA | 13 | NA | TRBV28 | CASSPPDVGGYTF | TGTGCCAGCAGTCCCCCCGACGTGGGAGGCTACACCTTC